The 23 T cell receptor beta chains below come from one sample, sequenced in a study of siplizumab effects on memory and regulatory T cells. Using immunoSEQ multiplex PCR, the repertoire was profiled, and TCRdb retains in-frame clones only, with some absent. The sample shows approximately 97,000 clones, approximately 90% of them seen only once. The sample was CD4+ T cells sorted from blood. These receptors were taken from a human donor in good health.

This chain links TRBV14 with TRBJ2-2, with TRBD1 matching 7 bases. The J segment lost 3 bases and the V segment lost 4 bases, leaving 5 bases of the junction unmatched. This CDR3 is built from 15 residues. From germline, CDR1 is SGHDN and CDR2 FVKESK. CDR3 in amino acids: CASSPPGQHTGELFF. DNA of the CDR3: TGTGCCAGCAGCCCTCCGGGACAGCACACCGGGGAGCTGTTTTTT.

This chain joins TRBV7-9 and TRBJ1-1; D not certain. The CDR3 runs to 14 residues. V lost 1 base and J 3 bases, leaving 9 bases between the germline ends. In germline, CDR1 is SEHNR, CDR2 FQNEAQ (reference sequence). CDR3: CASSLVSSHTEAFF. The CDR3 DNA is TGTGCCAGCAGCTTAGTTTCCTCTCACACTGAAGCTTTCTTT.

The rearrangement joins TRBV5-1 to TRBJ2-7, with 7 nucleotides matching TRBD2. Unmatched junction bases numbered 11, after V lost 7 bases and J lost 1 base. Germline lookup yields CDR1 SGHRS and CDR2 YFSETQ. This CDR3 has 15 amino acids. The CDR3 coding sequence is TGCGCCAGCCAAAGCGGGGACTCCAGGTCCTACGAGCAGTACTTC. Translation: CASQSGDSRSYEQYF.

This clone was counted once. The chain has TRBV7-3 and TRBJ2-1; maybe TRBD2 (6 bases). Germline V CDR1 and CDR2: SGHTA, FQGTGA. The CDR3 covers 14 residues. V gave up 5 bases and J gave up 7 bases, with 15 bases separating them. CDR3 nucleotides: TGTGCCAGCAGCCGGGACTCCGCGTTTAATGAGCAGTTCTTC. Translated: CASSRDSAFNEQFF.

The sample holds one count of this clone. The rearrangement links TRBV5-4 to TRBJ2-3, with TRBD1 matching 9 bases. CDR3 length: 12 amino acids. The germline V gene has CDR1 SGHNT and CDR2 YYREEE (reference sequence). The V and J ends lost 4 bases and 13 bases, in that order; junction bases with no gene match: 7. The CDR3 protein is CASSPPGQGKYF. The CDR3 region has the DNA TGTGCCAGCAGCCCCCCGGGACAGGGCAAGTATTTT.

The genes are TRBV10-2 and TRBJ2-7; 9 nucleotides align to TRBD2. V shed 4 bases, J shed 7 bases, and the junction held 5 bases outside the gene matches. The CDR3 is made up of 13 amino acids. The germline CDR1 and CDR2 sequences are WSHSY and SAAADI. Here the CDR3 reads CASSVLAGREQYF. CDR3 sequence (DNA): TGCGCCAGCAGTGTTCTAGCGGGAAGGGAGCAGTACTTC.

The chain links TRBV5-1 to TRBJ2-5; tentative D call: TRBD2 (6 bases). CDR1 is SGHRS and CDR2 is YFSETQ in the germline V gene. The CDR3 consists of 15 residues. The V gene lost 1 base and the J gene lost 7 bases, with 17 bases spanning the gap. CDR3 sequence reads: CASSLTGAPKGTQYF. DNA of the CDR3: TGCGCCAGCAGCTTGACGGGAGCCCCAAAAGGGACCCAGTACTTC.

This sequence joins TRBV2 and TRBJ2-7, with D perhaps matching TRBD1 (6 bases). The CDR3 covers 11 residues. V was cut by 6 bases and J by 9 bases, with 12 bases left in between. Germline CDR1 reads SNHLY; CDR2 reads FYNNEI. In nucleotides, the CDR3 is TGTGCCAGCAGGATACAGGGTGGGCAGTACTTC. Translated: CASRIQGGQYF. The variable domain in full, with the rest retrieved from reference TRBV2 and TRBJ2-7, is EPEVTQTPSHQVTQMGQEVILRCVPISNHLYFYWYRQILGQKVEFLVSFYNNEISEKSEIFDDQFSVERPDGSNFTLKIRSTKLEDSAMYFCASRIQGGQYFGPGTRLTVT.

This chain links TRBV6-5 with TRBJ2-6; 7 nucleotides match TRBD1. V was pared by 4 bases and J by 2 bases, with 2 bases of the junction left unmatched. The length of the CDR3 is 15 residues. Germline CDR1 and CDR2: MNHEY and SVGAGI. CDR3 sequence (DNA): TGTGCCAGCAGTTCCACAGGGGCTGGGGCCAACGTCCTGACTTTC. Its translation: CASSSTGAGANVLTF.

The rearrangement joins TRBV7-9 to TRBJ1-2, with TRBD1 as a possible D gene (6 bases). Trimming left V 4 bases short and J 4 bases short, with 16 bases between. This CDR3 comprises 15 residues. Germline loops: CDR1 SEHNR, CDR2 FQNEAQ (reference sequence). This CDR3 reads CASSWSGEGGYGYTF. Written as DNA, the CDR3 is TGTGCCAGCAGCTGGTCAGGGGAGGGAGGCTATGGCTACACCTTC.

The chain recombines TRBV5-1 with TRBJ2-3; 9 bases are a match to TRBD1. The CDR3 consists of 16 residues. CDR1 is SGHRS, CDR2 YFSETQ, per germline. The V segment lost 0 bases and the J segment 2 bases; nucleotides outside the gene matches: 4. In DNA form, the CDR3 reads TGCGCCAGCAGCTTGGTTCGGGACAGGGCCACAGATACGCAGTATTTT. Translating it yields CASSLVRDRATDTQYF.

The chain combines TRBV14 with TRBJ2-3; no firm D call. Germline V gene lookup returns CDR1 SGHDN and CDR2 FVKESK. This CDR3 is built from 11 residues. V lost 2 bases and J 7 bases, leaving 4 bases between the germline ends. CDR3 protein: CASSQLHTQYF. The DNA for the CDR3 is TGTGCCAGCAGCCAACTACATACGCAGTATTTT.

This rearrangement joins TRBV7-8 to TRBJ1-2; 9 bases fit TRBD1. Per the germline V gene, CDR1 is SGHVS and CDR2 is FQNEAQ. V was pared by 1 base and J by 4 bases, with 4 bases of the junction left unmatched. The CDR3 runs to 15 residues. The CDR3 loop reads CASSLGGTGSYGYTF. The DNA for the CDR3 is TGTGCCAGCAGCTTAGGGGGGACAGGGTCCTATGGCTACACCTTC.

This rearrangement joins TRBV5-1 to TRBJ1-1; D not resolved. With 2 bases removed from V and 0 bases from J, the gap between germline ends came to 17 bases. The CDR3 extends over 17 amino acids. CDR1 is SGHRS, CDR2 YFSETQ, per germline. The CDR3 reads CASSFLGLDELNTEAFF. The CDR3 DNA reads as TGCGCCAGCAGCTTCCTAGGCCTAGATGAACTGAACACTGAAGCTTTCTTT.

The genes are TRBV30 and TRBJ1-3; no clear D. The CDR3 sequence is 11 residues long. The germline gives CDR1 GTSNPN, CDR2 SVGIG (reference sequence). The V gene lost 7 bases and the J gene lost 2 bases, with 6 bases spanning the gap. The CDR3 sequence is CASSPGNTIYF. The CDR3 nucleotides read TGTGCCTCGTCACCTGGAAACACCATATATTTT.

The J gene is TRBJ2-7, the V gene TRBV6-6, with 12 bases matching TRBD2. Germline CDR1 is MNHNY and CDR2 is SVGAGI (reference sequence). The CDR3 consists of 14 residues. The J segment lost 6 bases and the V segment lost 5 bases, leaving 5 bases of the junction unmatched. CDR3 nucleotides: TGTGCCAGCAGTCTGACTAGCGGGAGCCGCGAGCAGTACTTC. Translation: CASSLTSGSREQYF.

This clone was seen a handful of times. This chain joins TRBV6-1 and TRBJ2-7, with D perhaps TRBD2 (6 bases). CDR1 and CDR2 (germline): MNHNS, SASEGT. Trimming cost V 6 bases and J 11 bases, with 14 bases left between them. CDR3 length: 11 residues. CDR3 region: CASRAAGHEYF. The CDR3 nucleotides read TGTGCCAGCAGGGCCGCGGGGCACGAGTACTTC.

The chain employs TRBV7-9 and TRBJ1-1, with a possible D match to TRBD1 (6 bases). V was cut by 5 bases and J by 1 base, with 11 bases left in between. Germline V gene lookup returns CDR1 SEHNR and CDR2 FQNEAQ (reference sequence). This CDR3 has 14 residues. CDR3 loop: CASSPGQRNTEAFF. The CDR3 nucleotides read TGTGCCAGCAGCCCCGGACAGAGGAACACTGAAGCTTTCTTT.

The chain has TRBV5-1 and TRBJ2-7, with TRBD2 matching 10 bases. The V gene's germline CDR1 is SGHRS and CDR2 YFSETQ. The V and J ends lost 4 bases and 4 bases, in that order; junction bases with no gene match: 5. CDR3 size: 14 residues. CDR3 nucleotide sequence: TGCGCCAGCAGCCTTCTAGCGGGAGAGTACGAGCAGTACTTC. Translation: CASSLLAGEYEQYF.

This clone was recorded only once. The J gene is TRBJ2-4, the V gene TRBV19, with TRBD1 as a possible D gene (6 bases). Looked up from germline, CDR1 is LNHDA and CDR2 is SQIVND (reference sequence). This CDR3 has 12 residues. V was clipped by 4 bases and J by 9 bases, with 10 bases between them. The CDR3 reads CASSTRGSIQYF. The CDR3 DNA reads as TGTGCCAGTAGTACCAGGGGTAGCATTCAGTACTTC.

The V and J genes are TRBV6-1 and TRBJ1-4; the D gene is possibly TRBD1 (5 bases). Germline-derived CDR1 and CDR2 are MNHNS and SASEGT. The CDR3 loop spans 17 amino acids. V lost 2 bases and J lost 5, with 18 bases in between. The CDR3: CASSEKRPGVDNEKLFF. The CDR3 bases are TGTGCCAGCAGTGAAAAACGTCCGGGGGTTGACAATGAAAAACTGTTTTTT.

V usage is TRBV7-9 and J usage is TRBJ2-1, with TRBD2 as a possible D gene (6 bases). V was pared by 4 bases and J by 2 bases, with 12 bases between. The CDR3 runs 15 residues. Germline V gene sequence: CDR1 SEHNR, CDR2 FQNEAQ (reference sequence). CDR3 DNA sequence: TGTGCCAGCAGCTCCCAATCGGGAGCCTACAATGAGCAGTTCTTC. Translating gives CASSSQSGAYNEQFF.

In nucleotides, the CDR3 is TGTGCCAGCAGCTTAGTCTGGACTAGCGGGCGGAATGAGCAGTTCTTC. Protein: CASSLVWTSGRNEQFF. The chain joins TRBV7-2 to TRBJ2-1; 11 bases agree with TRBD2. The length of the CDR3 is 16 residues. Germline values: CDR1 SGHTA, CDR2 FQGNSA. Trimming took 1 base from V and 7 from J; bases not matched to a gene: 6.